This T cell receptor beta chain was obtained from a study of OX40 agonist ivuxolimab in advanced cancers. Assay used: immunoSEQ multiplex PCR; TCRdb lists only in-frame clones, some missing. The repertoire includes about 40,000 clones, approximately 89% of them detected once, and around a quarter sits in the top ten. The CDR3 loop spans 15 amino acids. Trimming took 2 bases from V and 2 from J, leaving 11 bases between them. Germline V CDR1 and CDR2: MNHNY, SVGAGI (reference sequence). The sample here was CD4+ or CD8+ T cells sorted from blood, taken in a trial of the OX40 agonist ivuxolimab. The receptor comes from an adult with an advanced solid tumor such as melanoma, head and neck, liver or kidney cancer. The chain has TRBV6-6 and TRBJ2-3, with TRBD2 as a possible D gene (6 bases). The CDR3 bases are TGTGCCAGCAGTTACACGGCGGGATCCACAGATACGCAGTATTTT. As protein: CASSYTAGSTDTQYF.